Below, 19 T cell receptor beta chains from the same sample are listed, as sequenced in a study of blood T cell repertoires in COVID-19. Generated by immunoSEQ multiplex PCR, the TCRdb table keeps only in-frame clones and is missing some. Of 180,000 or so clones listed, roughly 85% were seen once; the top ten hold 8% to 10%. Sequencing used peripheral blood. Source of these receptors: a man between 60 and 70 years old with acute or convalescent COVID-19.

There are a few counts of this clone. The CDR3 region has the DNA TGTGCCAGCAGTGAAGGGGCTGTTCGGAACGGGGAGCTGTTTTTT. This sequence encodes CASSEGAVRNGELFF. V usage is TRBV6-1 and J usage is TRBJ2-2; D is unclear. Germline V CDR1 and CDR2: MNHNS, SASEGT. The CDR3 loop spans 15 amino acids. The V end lost 1 base, the J end lost 7 bases, and 13 bases lay between the germline ends.

The genes are TRBV5-6 and TRBJ2-3, with 8 bases that match TRBD2. This CDR3 region has 15 residues. Germline V CDR1 and CDR2: SGHDT, YYEEEE. V lost 4 bases to trimming and J lost 3 bases; unmatched junction nucleotides: 7. In nucleotides, the CDR3 is TGTGCCAGCAGCCGGAGCGGGAGAGGTACAGATACGCAGTATTTT. Its protein is CASSRSGRGTDTQYF.

The chain carries TRBV28 and TRBJ1-1; 8 nucleotides agree with TRBD1. CDR1 is MDHEN, CDR2 SYDVKM, per germline. CDR3 length equals 15 residues. The J segment lost 0 bases and the V segment lost 3 bases, leaving 3 bases of the junction unmatched. The CDR3, as DNA: TGTGCCAGCAGTTTGCTGACAGGGGTGAACACTGAAGCTTTCTTT. It encodes CASSLLTGVNTEAFF.

The chain uses TRBV28 and TRBJ1-1, with D tentatively TRBD1 (5 bases). The germline V gene encodes CDR1 MDHEN and CDR2 SYDVKM. V gave up 6 bases and J gave up 0 bases, with 23 bases separating them. This CDR3 is 18 amino acids long. The CDR3 DNA is TGTGCCAGCAGACCCGCGGGGCTGACTTACTCCATGAACACTGAAGCTTTCTTT. Translating gives CASRPAGLTYSMNTEAFF.

The chain employs TRBV6-2 or TRBV6-3 and TRBJ1-1; tentative D call: TRBD1 (6 bases). V dropped 1 base and J dropped 4 bases, with 19 bases sitting between them. CDR1 is MNHEY, CDR2 SVGEGT, per germline. This CDR3 is 17 amino acids long. The CDR3 reads CASSYYLDRISGTEAFF. DNA for the CDR3: TGTGCCAGCAGTTACTATCTTGACAGGATTTCGGGCACTGAAGCTTTCTTT.

This clone was seen once. The gene calls are TRBV7-9 and TRBJ2-3; possibly TRBD1 for D (5 bases). The CDR3 loop spans 14 amino acids. The V gene's germline CDR1 is SEHNR and CDR2 FQNEAQ (reference sequence). The V and J ends lost 5 bases and 4 bases respectively, with 13 bases between them. The CDR3 sequence is CASSLSREADTQYF. CDR3 sequence (DNA): TGTGCCAGCAGCCTCTCCAGGGAAGCAGATACGCAGTATTTT. The whole variable domain, filled in from reference TRBV7-9 and TRBJ2-3, reads DTGVSQNPRHKITKRGQNVTFRCDPISEHNRLYWYRQTLGQGPEFLTYFQNEAQLEKSRLLSDRFSAERPKGSFSTLEIQRTEQGDSAMYLCASSLSREADTQYFGPGTRLTVL.

The chain combines TRBV11-3 with TRBJ1-1; no reliable D call. The CDR3 runs to 13 residues. Between the trimmed V and J ends, which lost 1 base and 1 base, there was a span of 4 bases. Germline-derived CDR1 and CDR2 are SGHNT and YENEEA. CDR3 region: CASSLGRNTEAFF. The CDR3, as DNA: TGTGCCAGCAGCTTAGGGAGGAACACTGAAGCTTTCTTT.

The rearrangement joins TRBV19 to TRBJ1-2; D gene uncertain. V dropped 7 bases and J dropped 3 bases, with 9 bases sitting between them. The CDR3 covers 12 residues. Germline loops: CDR1 LNHDA, CDR2 SQIVND (reference sequence). The CDR3 nucleotides are TGTGCCAGTACCTCTCCGTACTATGGCTACACCTTC. Translation gives CASTSPYYGYTF.

The rearrangement links TRBV9 to TRBJ1-1; TRBD1 agrees at 9 bases. Germline V lookup: CDR1 SGDLS, CDR2 YYNGEE. The CDR3 is made up of 15 amino acids. Trimming removed 4 bases from V and 5 bases from J; junction bases left unmatched: 9. CDR3 DNA: TGTGCCAGCAGCTCTGGGACAGGGACCGCGACTGAAGCTTTCTTT. Amino acid sequence: CASSSGTGTATEAFF.

The chain combines TRBV27 with TRBJ1-6, with 7 nucleotides matching TRBD1. Germline V gene lookup returns CDR1 MNHEY and CDR2 SMNVEV (reference sequence). The CDR3 loop spans 14 amino acids. V gave up 5 bases and J gave up 7 bases; unmatched junction bases: 5. The CDR3 DNA reads TGTGCCAGCAGTCCGACAGGGAGGAATTCACCCCTCCACTTT. Translating it yields CASSPTGRNSPLHF.

The CDR3: CASSVGGGANYGYTF. CDR3 sequence (DNA): TGTGCCAGCAGCGTAGGAGGGGGAGCTAACTATGGCTACACCTTC. This sequence joins TRBV9 and TRBJ1-2, with D possibly being TRBD1 (6 bases). This CDR3 has 15 amino acids. The V gene's germline CDR1 is SGDLS and CDR2 YYNGEE. The germline V and J ends were trimmed by 0 bases and 0 bases, with 9 bases remaining between them.

The rearrangement links TRBV27 to TRBJ2-7; weak D call: TRBD2 (7 bases). V lost 3 bases and J lost 0, with 9 bases in between. Germline-derived CDR1 and CDR2 are MNHEY and SMNVEV (reference sequence). The length of the CDR3 is 14 residues. CDR3 coding DNA: TGTGCCAGCAGTTTCCGGGGGGCCTCCTACGAGCAGTACTTC. Residues: CASSFRGASYEQYF.

The CDR3 is CASSAGQGVNEKLFF. The CDR3 DNA reads TGTGCCAGCAGCGCCGGACAGGGGGTGAATGAAAAACTGTTTTTT. J is TRBJ1-4 and V is TRBV5-4, with 10 bases aligning to TRBD1. The CDR3 is made up of 15 amino acids. The germline V gene has CDR1 SGHNT and CDR2 YYREEE (reference sequence). The trim removed 4 bases at V and 5 bases at J, leaving 5 bases unmatched.

The chain is built from TRBV9 and TRBJ2-3, with D possibly TRBD2 on 6 matching bases. The CDR3 spans 13 residues. The ends were cut back, 6 bases at V and 2 bases at J, with 10 bases in the middle. Germline CDR1 reads SGDLS; CDR2 reads YYNGEE. The CDR3 reads CASNRRDTDTQYF. The DNA of the CDR3 is TGTGCCAGCAATCGGCGGGACACAGATACGCAGTATTTT.

The chain combines TRBV30 with TRBJ1-1, with TRBD1 identical over 9 bases. After removal of 3 bases from V and 4 bases from J, the junction contained 3 bases not matched to a gene. Germline CDR1 and CDR2: GTSNPN and SVGIG (reference sequence). The CDR3 covers 13 residues. The CDR3 nucleotides read TGTGCCTGGAGCCCGGGACAGGGCACTGAAGCTTTCTTT. This encodes CAWSPGQGTEAFF.

The rearrangement uses TRBV11-2 and TRBJ1-3; possible D gene TRBD1, 6 bases. Looked up from germline, CDR1 is SGHAT and CDR2 is FQNNGV. CDR3 length equals 14 residues. Trimming stripped 7 bases from V and 6 bases from J, with 16 bases between. The CDR3 here is CASMTGIGLNTIYF. CDR3 nucleotides: TGTGCCAGCATGACAGGAATTGGCCTAAACACCATATATTTT.

The chain links TRBV14 to TRBJ2-1; D is unclear. The V end was cut by 1 base, the J end by 7 bases, with 8 bases between. Germline assignment: CDR1 SGHDN and CDR2 FVKESK. This CDR3 has 13 amino acids. The CDR3 spells CASSQVIRNEQFF. The DNA for the CDR3 is TGTGCCAGCAGCCAAGTTATCAGAAATGAGCAGTTCTTC.

The gene calls are TRBV7-9 and TRBJ2-7; 9 nucleotides agree with TRBD2. Germline CDR1 SEHNR, CDR2 FQNEAQ (reference sequence). J was trimmed by 6 bases and V by 1 base; bases with no gene match: 7. The CDR3 runs to 15 residues. The CDR3 here is CASSLVSGRLGEQYF. The DNA for the CDR3 is TGTGCCAGCAGCTTAGTAAGCGGGAGGTTGGGCGAGCAGTACTTC.

The chain links TRBV5-1 to TRBJ2-2; D may be TRBD1 (5 bases). V was shortened by 4 bases and J by 4 bases, with 11 bases between the two germline ends. Looked up from germline, CDR1 is SGHRS and CDR2 is YFSETQ. CDR3 length: 14 amino acids. This chain's CDR3 is CASSPGSPTGELFF. The CDR3 DNA follows: TGCGCCAGCAGCCCAGGGTCCCCCACCGGGGAGCTGTTTTTT.